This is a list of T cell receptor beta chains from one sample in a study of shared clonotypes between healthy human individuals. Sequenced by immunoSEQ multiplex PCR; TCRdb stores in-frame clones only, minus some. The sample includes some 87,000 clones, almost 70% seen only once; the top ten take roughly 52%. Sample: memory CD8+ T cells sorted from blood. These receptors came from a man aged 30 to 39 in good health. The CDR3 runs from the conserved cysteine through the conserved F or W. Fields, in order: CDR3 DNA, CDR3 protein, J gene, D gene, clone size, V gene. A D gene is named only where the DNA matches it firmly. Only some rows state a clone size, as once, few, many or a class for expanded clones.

TGTGCCAGCAGTGTGGACAGGACTAACTATGGCTACACCTTC CASSVDRTNYGYTF TRBJ1-2 TRBD1 once TRBV6-5
TGTGCCAGCAGTGAACTAGCGGGAGGGCCGAATGAGCAGTTCTTC CASSELAGGPNEQFF TRBJ2-1 TRBD2 many TRBV6-1
TGTGCCAGCAGTTACACAGGACAGGGGCCGCGTGAGCAGTTCTTC CASSYTGQGPREQFF TRBJ2-1 TRBD1 - TRBV6-6
TGTGCCAGCGGACTAGTGCGGACCTACAATGAGCAGTTCTTC CASGLVRTYNEQFF TRBJ2-1 TRBD2 - TRBV28
TGCGCCAGCAGCTTGGGTGCCGGAACCATACACACAGATACGCAGTATTTT CASSLGAGTIHTDTQYF TRBJ2-3 - - TRBV5-1
TGTGCCAGCAGTTTTAGCGGGACGGGCGAGCAGTACTTC CASSFSGTGEQYF TRBJ2-7 TRBD2 few TRBV27
TGTGCCAGCAGCCCCCGGTTATTCTCCTACGAGCAGTACTTC CASSPRLFSYEQYF TRBJ2-7 - many TRBV9
TGCAGTGCTTACAAGACTGGTGAGCAGTTCTTC CSAYKTGEQFF TRBJ2-1 - - TRBV20-1
TGTGCCAGCAGCCCGTCCCCGGGACAGTCCTACGAGCAGTACTTC CASSPSPGQSYEQYF TRBJ2-7 TRBD1 - TRBV7-2
TGTGCCACCAGCGAACTAGCGGGGTCCGGGGGAGGGCAGTTCTTC CATSELAGSGGGQFF TRBJ2-1 TRBD2 - TRBV15
TGTGCCAGCAGCGTAGACCCGGGAGGGACCCAGTACTTC CASSVDPGGTQYF TRBJ2-5 TRBD2 - TRBV9
TGTGCCAGCAGTTATGGACAAAACCCTGGGTTCTATGGCTACACCTTC CASSYGQNPGFYGYTF TRBJ1-2 - few TRBV6-5
TGTGCCAGCAGCTCCGGGGGGAGCTCCTACGAGCAGTACTTC CASSSGGSSYEQYF TRBJ2-7 TRBD2 once TRBV7-9
TGTGCCAGCAGCGAAAGCGGGTCCTACTCCTACGAGCAGTACTTC CASSESGSYSYEQYF TRBJ2-7 - - TRBV9